A selection of T cell receptor beta chains follows, all from one sample in a study of response to subunit inactivated influenza vaccine. Each CDR3 protein is one row after TCRdb ran MiXCR on the RT-PCR reads. The profile shows hundreds of thousands of distinct CDR3 sequences, about a sixth of them singletons. The sample in question was PBMCs from blood, obtained about 13 days after vaccination. The receptors were sampled from a man in his fifties who received an inactivated influenza vaccine. CDR3s include the opening cysteine and the closing phenylalanine or tryptophan.

CDR3aa	v_gene	j_gene
CSVELIYGYTF	TRBV29-1	TRBJ1-2
CASSTPGVGSYEQYF	TRBV6-2/TRBV6-3	TRBJ2-7
CSAAGLGEKLFF	TRBV20-1	TRBJ1-4
CASSLLGVEQYF	TRBV27	TRBJ2-7
CASSYSPVAGEQYF	TRBV6-5	TRBJ2-7
CASSRQGARFYNEQFF	TRBV7-2	TRBJ2-1
CASSTYKQADSGNTIYF	TRBV6-2/TRBV6-3	TRBJ1-3
CASSPSTGLAGYTF	TRBV18	TRBJ1-2
CASSPTSPGELFF	TRBV7-3	TRBJ2-2
CASSFPPRRRGPQETQYF	TRBV11-2	TRBJ2-5
CSAQTGGVSSYEQYF	TRBV29-1	TRBJ2-7
CASQRGGLISEQFF	TRBV7-9	TRBJ2-1
CARGTSGHQETQYF	TRBV5-5	TRBJ2-5
CASSQAGTSSYNEQFF	TRBV4-3	TRBJ2-1
CASSQDESAHRTDTQYF	TRBV4-2	TRBJ2-3
CASSSTGGAAEAFF	TRBV5-1	TRBJ1-1
CASSLHANQPQHF	TRBV7-2	TRBJ1-5
CASRQGAFDNEQFF	TRBV5-1	TRBJ2-1
CAWSPRRLNTEAFF	TRBV30	TRBJ1-1
CASSYREVNSYEQYF	TRBV18	TRBJ2-7
CSAHGSYEQYF	TRBV29-1	TRBJ2-7
CASSRTADQPQHF	TRBV7-2	TRBJ1-5
CASSLTSGGPFNEQFF	TRBV6-5	TRBJ2-1
CSSRLQGRETEAFF	TRBV29-1	TRBJ1-1
CASRSYYRGHTGELFF	TRBV6-1	TRBJ2-2
CAISGTSGSREQYF	TRBV10-3	TRBJ2-7
CASSQDGTGLRTDTQYF	TRBV14	TRBJ2-3
CSASAVSTSYNEQFF	TRBV20-1	TRBJ2-1
CASSIVVRAYNEQFF	TRBV19	TRBJ2-1
CASSLTTGQGFNIEQYF	TRBV7-6	TRBJ2-7
CASSLGRGELFF	TRBV7-8	TRBJ2-2
CASSQGQQIGNTIYF	TRBV3-1	TRBJ1-3
CATNPTSGGIKTQYF	TRBV15	TRBJ2-5
CASSPGRGTYGCTF	TRBV3-1	TRBJ1-2
CASSLEVAGETQYF	TRBV5-1	TRBJ2-5
CAISESLGQQGAGRYNEQFF	TRBV10-3	TRBJ2-1
CASSLGGAGGEQYF	TRBV5-1	TRBJ2-7
CASSLEAKGNEQFF	TRBV7-7	TRBJ2-1
CASSWDFYEQYF	TRBV5-1	TRBJ2-7
CASSSTGGYTGELFF	TRBV28	TRBJ2-2
CASTQEVTLNTEAFF	TRBV4-2	TRBJ1-1
CASSVDGVTYNEQFF	TRBV9	TRBJ2-1
CASRLSGVGTEAFF	TRBV12-3/TRBV12-4	TRBJ1-1
CSAAGDRPNEKLFF	TRBV20-1	TRBJ1-4
CASSSSTGGSYEQYF	TRBV12-3/TRBV12-4	TRBJ2-7
CSAAFLAGYDNEQFF	TRBV29-1	TRBJ2-1
CASSQGTRVNTEAFF	TRBV4-3	TRBJ1-1
CASSQVGTGAIQYF	TRBV4-2	TRBJ2-4
CASSLDMNEQFF	TRBV7-9	TRBJ2-1
CAISESIFEPIYGYTF	TRBV10-3	TRBJ1-2
CASSLGRLAGGSTGELFF	TRBV7-3	TRBJ2-2